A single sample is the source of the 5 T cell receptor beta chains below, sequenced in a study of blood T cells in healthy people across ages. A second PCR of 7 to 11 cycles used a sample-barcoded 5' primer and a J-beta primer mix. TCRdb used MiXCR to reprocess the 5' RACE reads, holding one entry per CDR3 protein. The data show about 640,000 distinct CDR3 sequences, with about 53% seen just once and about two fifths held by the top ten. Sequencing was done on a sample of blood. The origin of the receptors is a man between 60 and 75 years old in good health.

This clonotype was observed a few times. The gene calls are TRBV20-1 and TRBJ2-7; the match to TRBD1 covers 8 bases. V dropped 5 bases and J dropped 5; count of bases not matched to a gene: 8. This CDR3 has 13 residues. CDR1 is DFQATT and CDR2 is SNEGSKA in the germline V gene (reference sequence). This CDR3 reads CSAPRTGIDEQYF. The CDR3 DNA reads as TGCAGTGCTCCCCGGACAGGGATCGACGAGCAGTACTTC.

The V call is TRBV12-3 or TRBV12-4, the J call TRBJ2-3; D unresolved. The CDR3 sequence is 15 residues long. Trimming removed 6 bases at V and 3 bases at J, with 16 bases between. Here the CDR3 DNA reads TGTGCCAGCAGCCATGGAACAGTGGGGACAGATACGCAGTATTTT. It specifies CASSHGTVGTDTQYF.

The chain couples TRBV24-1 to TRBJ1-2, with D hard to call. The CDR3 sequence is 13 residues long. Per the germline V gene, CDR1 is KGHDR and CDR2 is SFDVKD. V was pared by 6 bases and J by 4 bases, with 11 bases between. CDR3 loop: CATSTFTLYGYTF. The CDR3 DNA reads TGTGCCACCAGTACCTTCACCCTCTATGGCTACACCTTC.

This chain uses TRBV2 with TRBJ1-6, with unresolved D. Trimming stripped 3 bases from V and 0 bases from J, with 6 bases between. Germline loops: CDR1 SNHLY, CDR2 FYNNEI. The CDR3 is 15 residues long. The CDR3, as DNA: TGTGCCAGCAGTGAGTTGGGCTCCTATAATTCACCCCTCCACTTT. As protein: CASSELGSYNSPLHF.

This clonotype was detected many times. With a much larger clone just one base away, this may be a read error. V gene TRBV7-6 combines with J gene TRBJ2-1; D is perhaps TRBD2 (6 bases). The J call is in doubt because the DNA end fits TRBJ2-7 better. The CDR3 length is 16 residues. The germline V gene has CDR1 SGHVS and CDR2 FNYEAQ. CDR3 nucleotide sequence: TGTGCCAGCAGCCCCGGTTTAGCGGTTACCTACAATGAGCAGTACTTC. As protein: CASSPGLAVTYNEQYF.